These T cell receptor beta chains were read from a single sample in a study of shared clonotypes between healthy human individuals. The table came from immunoSEQ multiplex PCR; TCRdb's copy has only in-frame clones and leaves some out. The sample has around 2,000,000 clones, about 92% seen once; the top ten hold 1.5% to 2%. Sample: naive CD8+ T cells from PBMCs. Receptors were obtained from a man aged 18 to 30 in good health. Some clones in this sample may be carry-over from other donors' samples. The CDR3 runs from the conserved cysteine through the conserved F or W. A D gene is named only where the DNA matches it firmly. Expanded clones are given a class, and other clones once, few, many or no size at all.

V gene	D gene	clone size	J gene	CDR3 protein	CDR3 DNA
TRBV7-9	NA	NA	TRBJ2-5	CASRQEGQTQYF	TGTGCCAGCAGACAAGAAGGACAGACCCAGTACTTC
TRBV19	TRBD1	few	TRBJ1-1	CASRTGARGAFF	TGTGCCAGTAGGACAGGGGCCCGTGGGGCTTTCTTT
TRBV9	TRBD1	NA	TRBJ1-3	CASRTGLSGNTIYF	TGTGCCAGCAGGACAGGGCTCTCTGGAAACACCATATATTTT
TRBV7-9	NA	NA	TRBJ1-2	CASSLDRAVFDYGYTF	TGTGCCAGCAGCTTAGACCGGGCAGTATTTGACTATGGCTACACCTTC
TRBV6-6	NA	NA	TRBJ1-4	CASSTRATNEKLFF	TGTGCCAGCAGCACTCGTGCAACTAATGAAAAACTGTTTTTT
TRBV19	NA	NA	TRBJ1-1	CASSMGGSGYTEAFF	TGTGCCAGTAGTATGGGAGGGTCGGGGTACACTGAAGCTTTCTTT
TRBV9	NA	NA	TRBJ2-1	CASSVVPSDPYNEQFF	TGTGCCAGCAGCGTAGTCCCCAGCGACCCCTACAATGAGCAGTTCTTC
TRBV5-5	NA	NA	TRBJ2-7	CASSLGRGSEQYF	TGTGCCAGCAGCTTGGGTCGTGGTTCCGAGCAGTACTTC
TRBV6-1	TRBD2	NA	TRBJ2-7	CASSAVGLAGYEQYF	TGTGCCAGCAGTGCTGTGGGACTAGCGGGTTACGAGCAGTACTTC
TRBV28	NA	NA	TRBJ2-7	CASSSPGRNEQYF	TGTGCCAGCAGTTCGCCGGGGAGGAACGAGCAGTACTTC
TRBV2	NA	NA	TRBJ2-7	CASPKATGTVAYEQYF	TGTGCCAGCCCTAAAGCAACCGGGACGGTAGCCTACGAGCAGTACTTC
TRBV4-1	NA	NA	TRBJ2-7	CASSHTPGYEQYF	TGCGCCAGCAGTCATACTCCGGGCTACGAGCAGTACTTC
TRBV19	TRBD1	NA	TRBJ2-1	CASRYRGYNEQFF	TGTGCCAGTAGGTACAGGGGATACAATGAGCAGTTCTTC
TRBV4-1	TRBD1	NA	TRBJ1-2	CASSQPGQGASRGYTF	TGCGCCAGCAGCCAGCCAGGACAGGGGGCCTCTAGAGGCTACACCTTC
TRBV5-5	TRBD1	NA	TRBJ2-5	CASSWVDRGVSETQYF	TGTGCCAGCAGCTGGGTTGACAGGGGTGTATCAGAGACCCAGTACTTC
TRBV4-2	NA	NA	TRBJ1-4	CASSHPTHNEKLFF	TGTGCCAGCAGTCACCCAACCCATAATGAAAAACTGTTTTTT
TRBV15	TRBD1	NA	TRBJ1-2	CATSREGGTDYGYTF	TGTGCCACCAGCAGAGAGGGAGGGACAGACTATGGCTACACCTTC
TRBV9	TRBD1	NA	TRBJ2-7	CASSVGGDRGDEQYF	TGTGCCAGCAGCGTAGGAGGAGACAGGGGCGACGAGCAGTACTTC
TRBV27	NA	NA	TRBJ1-4	CASSFQVNEKLFF	TGTGCCAGCAGTTTTCAGGTTAATGAAAAACTGTTTTTT
TRBV5-4	NA	NA	TRBJ2-1	CASSLAAGAWDNEQFF	TGTGCCAGCAGCTTGGCGGCGGGGGCCTGGGACAATGAGCAGTTCTTC
TRBV10-3	TRBD2	NA	TRBJ2-7	CAISEGTSEYYEQYF	TGTGCCATCAGTGAGGGGACTAGCGAGTACTACGAGCAGTACTTC
TRBV29-1	NA	NA	TRBJ2-7	CSVEARAYEQYF	TGCAGCGTTGAAGCCAGAGCCTACGAGCAGTACTTC
TRBV7-9	NA	once	TRBJ1-2	CASSFGGAYGYTF	TGTGCCAGCAGCTTCGGGGGGGCTTATGGCTACACCTTC
TRBV9	TRBD2	NA	TRBJ2-1	CASSPSGSLNNEQFF	TGTGCCAGCAGCCCTAGCGGGAGCCTGAACAATGAGCAGTTCTTC
TRBV7-6	NA	NA	TRBJ2-4	CASSLSQAGLKNIQYF	TGTGCCAGCAGCTTAAGTCAGGCAGGGCTAAAAAACATTCAGTACTTC
TRBV28	NA	NA	TRBJ2-7	CASSLRAVQSSYEQYF	TGTGCCAGCAGCCTCCGGGCGGTCCAAAGTTCCTACGAGCAGTACTTC
TRBV6-1	TRBD2	NA	TRBJ2-3	CASSGLGLADTQYF	TGTGCCAGCAGTGGTCTCGGACTAGCGGATACGCAGTATTTT
TRBV4-1	NA	once	TRBJ1-4	CASSQDHRDKLFF	TGCGCCAGCAGCCAAGATCACAGGGATAAACTGTTTTTT
TRBV19	NA	NA	TRBJ2-3	CASSIVGRETDTQYF	TGTGCCAGTAGTATAGTGGGCAGGGAGACAGATACGCAGTATTTT
TRBV7-9	TRBD2	NA	TRBJ2-7	CASSSGTSSAEQYF	TGTGCCAGCAGTTCCGGGACTAGCTCCGCCGAGCAGTACTTC
TRBV7-9	TRBD2	NA	TRBJ2-1	CASSSTLSGRSYNEQFF	TGTGCCAGCAGCTCGACCCTTAGCGGGAGATCCTACAATGAGCAGTTCTTC
TRBV11-2	NA	NA	TRBJ2-3	CASSPPPYGDTQYF	TGTGCCAGCAGCCCCCCGCCTTACGGGGATACGCAGTATTTT
TRBV25-1	TRBD1	NA	TRBJ2-5	CASSGQGAQETQYF	TGTGCCAGCAGTGGTCAGGGGGCCCAAGAGACCCAGTACTTC
TRBV4-1	NA	NA	TRBJ1-1	CASSHAGGGNTEAFF	TGCGCCAGCAGCCACGCCGGGGGGGGGAACACTGAAGCTTTCTTT
TRBV19	NA	NA	TRBJ1-2	CASSVRTASANYGYTF	TGTGCCAGTAGTGTCAGGACAGCCTCAGCTAACTATGGCTACACCTTC
TRBV4-1	NA	NA	TRBJ2-3	CASSQDQTVRAPDTQYF	TGCGCCAGCAGCCAAGATCAAACAGTTCGCGCCCCAGATACGCAGTATTTT
TRBV6-5	TRBD2	NA	TRBJ2-1	CASSYWEGHNEQFF	TGTGCCAGCAGTTACTGGGAGGGGCACAATGAGCAGTTCTTC
TRBV4-1	NA	NA	TRBJ2-1	CASSPRFPVGLNNEQFF	TGCGCCAGCAGTCCAAGGTTTCCGGTGGGACTCAACAATGAGCAGTTCTTC
TRBV7-3	TRBD2	NA	TRBJ2-7	CASSPGTTGGYEQYF	TGTGCCAGCAGCCCGGGGACTACGGGGGGCTACGAGCAGTACTTC
TRBV5-1	NA	NA	TRBJ2-1	CASSDTFDSSYNEQFF	TGCGCCAGCAGCGACACATTCGATAGCTCCTACAATGAGCAGTTCTTC
TRBV19	NA	NA	TRBJ1-5	CASSIDRVSAWQPQHF	TGTGCCAGTAGTATAGACAGGGTATCGGCGTGGCAGCCCCAGCATTTT